This T cell receptor (beta chain) was captured by sequencing in a study of beta chain features in type 1 diabetes. Study-wide points: The study found moderately but significantly shorter TCRB CDR3s in all four CD4+ subsets of Type 1 diabetes patients. Equally in patients and controls, shorter templates might have been favored by PCR.

The study reverse transcribed the entire isolated RNA, so it sequenced expressed TCRB transcripts. The protocol was immunoSEQ multiplex PCR, while the TCRdb copy is restricted to in-frame clones and leaves out a portion. The sample records about half a million clones, roughly 31% being singletons. Looked up from germline, CDR1 is SGHTA and CDR2 is FQGNSA. The CDR3 covers 13 residues. Between the trimmed V and J ends, which lost 0 bases and 9 bases, there was a span of 9 bases. Concerning this clone: Its antigen is currently unknown.

The chain uses TRBV7-2 and TRBJ2-1, with a possible D match to TRBD1 (6 bases). The specimen sequenced was naive CD4+ T cells from blood. This receptor was obtained from a man aged 18 to 29 in good health. The DNA of the CDR3 is TGTGCCAGCAGCTTAGCTCAGGGGACTGAGCAGTTCTTC. It codes for CASSLAQGTEQFF.